This is a list of T cell receptor beta chains from one sample in a study of shared clonotypes between healthy human individuals. Here immunoSEQ multiplex PCR was the method, and the copy in TCRdb shows in-frame clones only, minus some. In the table there are approximately 530,000 clones, approximately 95% of which are singletons. Sequenced material: naive CD4+ T cells sorted from blood. The receptors derive from a woman in her twenties or thirties in good health. The CDR3 runs from the conserved cysteine through the conserved F or W. The D gene is left open where the match is weak. The size of a clone is reported for some rows only, either as once, few or many, or as a class for expanded clones.

clone_size,j_call,v_call,d_call,cdr3_aa,cdr3_nt
once,TRBJ2-7,TRBV6-5,TRBD2,CASSYSGTSGSYEQYF,TGTGCCAGCAGTTACTCCGGGACTAGCGGGAGCTACGAGCAGTACTTC
NA,TRBJ1-1,TRBV14,NA,CASSQERSVITEAFF,TGTGCCAGCAGCCAAGAGCGGTCAGTAATCACTGAAGCTTTCTTT
NA,TRBJ2-1,TRBV5-1,TRBD1,CAVRGYEQFF,TGCGCCGTCAGGGGGTATGAGCAGTTCTTC
NA,TRBJ2-7,TRBV5-4,NA,CASSLGPAASSYEQYF,TGTGCCAGCAGCTTGGGTCCTGCCGCCTCGTCCTACGAGCAGTACTTC
NA,TRBJ2-7,TRBV11-2,NA,CASSLGSHEQYF,TGTGCCAGCAGCTTAGGGTCCCACGAGCAGTACTTC
few,TRBJ1-5,TRBV5-4,NA,CASSLDRQPQHF,TGTGCCAGCAGCTTGGATCGGCAGCCCCAGCATTTT
once,TRBJ2-7,TRBV28,TRBD1,CATALTGGVYEQYF,TGTGCCACCGCTCTGACAGGGGGGGTGTACGAGCAGTACTTC
NA,TRBJ2-1,TRBV28,NA,CASSLWGGPEQFF,TGTGCCAGCAGTTTATGGGGGGGTCCTGAGCAGTTCTTC
NA,TRBJ2-7,TRBV5-3,NA,CARSLAKRWDYEQYF,TGTGCCAGAAGCTTGGCTAAGCGGTGGGACTACGAGCAGTACTTC
NA,TRBJ2-2,TRBV7-3,NA,CASSLDTGWTGELFF,TGTGCCAGCAGCTTAGACACGGGATGGACCGGGGAGCTGTTTTTT
NA,TRBJ1-1,TRBV20-1,NA,CSVAGGTEAFF,TGCAGTGTTGCGGGGGGGACTGAAGCTTTCTTT
NA,TRBJ1-2,TRBV6-5,NA,CASSLQGLGYTF,TGTGCCAGCAGTCTCCAGGGCCTTGGCTACACCTTC
NA,TRBJ2-2,TRBV4-1,TRBD1,CASSVPTGGTGELFF,TGCGCCAGCAGCGTCCCGACAGGGGGCACCGGGGAGCTGTTTTTT
NA,TRBJ2-2,TRBV28,NA,CASSRQLSGELFF,TGTGCCAGCAGTCGACAGCTGTCGGGGGAGCTGTTTTTT
NA,TRBJ2-1,TRBV6-7,NA,CASILAVSSYNEQFF,TGTGCCAGCATTTTAGCGGTTAGCTCCTACAATGAGCAGTTCTTC
NA,TRBJ2-3,TRBV27,NA,CASSLPGSRPPKDTQYF,TGTGCCAGCAGTTTACCCGGGTCTAGACCCCCGAAGGATACGCAGTATTTT